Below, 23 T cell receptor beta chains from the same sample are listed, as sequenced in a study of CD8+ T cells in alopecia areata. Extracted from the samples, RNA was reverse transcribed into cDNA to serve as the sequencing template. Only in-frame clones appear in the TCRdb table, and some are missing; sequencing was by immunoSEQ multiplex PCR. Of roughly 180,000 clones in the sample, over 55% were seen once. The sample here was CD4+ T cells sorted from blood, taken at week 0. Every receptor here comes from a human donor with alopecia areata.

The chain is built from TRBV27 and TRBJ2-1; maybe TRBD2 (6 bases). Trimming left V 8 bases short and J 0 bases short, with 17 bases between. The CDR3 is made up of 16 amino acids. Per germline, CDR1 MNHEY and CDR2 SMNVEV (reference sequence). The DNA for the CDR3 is TGTGCCAGCTACGGCCGGGACTCGAGCTCCTACAATGAGCAGTTCTTC. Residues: CASYGRDSSSYNEQFF.

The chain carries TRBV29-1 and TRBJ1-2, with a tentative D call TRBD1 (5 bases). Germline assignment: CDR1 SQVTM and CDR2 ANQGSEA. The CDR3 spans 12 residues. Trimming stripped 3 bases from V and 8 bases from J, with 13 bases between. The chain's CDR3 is CSVDSGPYGYTF. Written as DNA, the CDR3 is TGCAGCGTTGATTCAGGGCCCTACGGCTACACCTTC.

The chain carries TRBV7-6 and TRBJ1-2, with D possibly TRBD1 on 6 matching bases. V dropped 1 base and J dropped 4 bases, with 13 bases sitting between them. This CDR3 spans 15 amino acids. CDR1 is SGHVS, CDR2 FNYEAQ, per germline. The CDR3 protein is CASSLGARGIYGYTF. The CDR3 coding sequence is TGTGCCAGCAGCTTAGGGGCCAGGGGTATCTATGGCTACACCTTC.

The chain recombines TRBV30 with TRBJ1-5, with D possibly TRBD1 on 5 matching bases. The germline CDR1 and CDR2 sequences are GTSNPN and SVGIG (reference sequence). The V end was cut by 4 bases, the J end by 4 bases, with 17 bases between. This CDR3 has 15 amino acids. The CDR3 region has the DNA TGTGCCTGGACTTTCCCAGGGATATGGAATCAGCCCCAGCATTTT. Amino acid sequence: CAWTFPGIWNQPQHF.

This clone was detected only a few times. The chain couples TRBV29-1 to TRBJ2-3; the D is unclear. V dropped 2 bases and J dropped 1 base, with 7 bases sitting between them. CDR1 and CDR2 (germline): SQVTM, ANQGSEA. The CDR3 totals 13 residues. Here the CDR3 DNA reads TGCAGCGTTGAAATTTTAGGCACAGATACGCAGTATTTT. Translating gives CSVEILGTDTQYF.

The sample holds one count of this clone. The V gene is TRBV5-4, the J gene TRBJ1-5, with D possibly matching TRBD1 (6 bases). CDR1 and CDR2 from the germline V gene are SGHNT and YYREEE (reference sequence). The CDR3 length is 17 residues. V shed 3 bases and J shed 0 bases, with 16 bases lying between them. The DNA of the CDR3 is TGTGCCAGCAGCTGGAAACCTGACAGGAGTAGCAATCAGCCCCAGCATTTT. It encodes CASSWKPDRSSNQPQHF.

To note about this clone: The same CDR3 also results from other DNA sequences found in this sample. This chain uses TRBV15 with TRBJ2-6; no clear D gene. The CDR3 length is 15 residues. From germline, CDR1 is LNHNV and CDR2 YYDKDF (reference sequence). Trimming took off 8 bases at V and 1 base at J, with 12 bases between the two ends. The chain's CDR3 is CATSRDGSGANVLTF. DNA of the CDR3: TGTGCCACCTCGAGAGACGGATCTGGGGCCAACGTCCTGACTTTC.

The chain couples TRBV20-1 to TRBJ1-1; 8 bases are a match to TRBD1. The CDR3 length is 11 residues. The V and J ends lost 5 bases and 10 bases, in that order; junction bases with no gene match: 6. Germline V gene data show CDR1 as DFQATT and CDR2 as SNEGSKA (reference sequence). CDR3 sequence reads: CSALQGERAFF. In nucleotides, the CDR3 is TGCAGTGCTTTACAGGGGGAAAGAGCTTTCTTT.

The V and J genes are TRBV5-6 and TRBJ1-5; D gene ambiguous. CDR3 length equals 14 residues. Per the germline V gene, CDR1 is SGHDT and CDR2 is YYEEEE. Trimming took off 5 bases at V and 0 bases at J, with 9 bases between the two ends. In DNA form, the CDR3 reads TGTGCCAGCAGAGCCGGGAATAGCAATCAGCCCCAGCATTTT. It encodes CASRAGNSNQPQHF.

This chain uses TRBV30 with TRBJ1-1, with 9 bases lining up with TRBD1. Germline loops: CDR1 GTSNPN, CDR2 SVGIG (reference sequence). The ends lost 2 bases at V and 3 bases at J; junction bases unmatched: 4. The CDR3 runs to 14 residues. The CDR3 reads CAWSSRTGDTEAFF. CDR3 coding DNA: TGTGCCTGGAGTTCACGGACAGGGGACACTGAAGCTTTCTTT.

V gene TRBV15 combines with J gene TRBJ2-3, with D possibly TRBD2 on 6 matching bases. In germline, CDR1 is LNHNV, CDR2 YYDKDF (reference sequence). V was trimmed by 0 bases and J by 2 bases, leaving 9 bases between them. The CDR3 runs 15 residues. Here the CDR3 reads CATSRDGGATDTQYF. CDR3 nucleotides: TGTGCCACCAGCAGAGATGGCGGGGCCACAGATACGCAGTATTTT.

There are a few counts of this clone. The CDR3 DNA is TGTGCCAGCGGGGGGACAGGTTATTCACCCCTCCACTTT. Amino acids: CASGGTGYSPLHF. This sequence joins TRBV25-1 and TRBJ1-6, with TRBD1 matching 8 bases. This CDR3 region has 13 residues. CDR1 MGHDK and CDR2 SYGVNS come from the germline V gene. V was clipped by 8 bases and J by 8 bases; unmatched bases: 5. The variable domain in full, with the rest retrieved from reference TRBV25-1 and TRBJ1-6, is EADIYQTPRYLVIGTGKKITLECSQTMGHDKMYWYQQDPGMELHLIHYSYGVNSTEKGDLSSESTVSRIRTEHFPLTLESARPSHTSQYLCASGGTGYSPLHFGNGTRLTVT.

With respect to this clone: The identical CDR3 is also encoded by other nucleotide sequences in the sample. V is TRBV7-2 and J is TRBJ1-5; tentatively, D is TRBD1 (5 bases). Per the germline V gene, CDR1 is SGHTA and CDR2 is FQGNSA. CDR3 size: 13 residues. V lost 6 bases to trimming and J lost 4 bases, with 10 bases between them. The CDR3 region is CASSIRGNQPQHF. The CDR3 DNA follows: TGTGCCAGCAGTATACGGGGGAATCAGCCCCAGCATTTT. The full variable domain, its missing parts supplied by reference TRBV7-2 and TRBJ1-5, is GAGVSQSPSNKVTEKGKDVELRCDPISGHTALYWYRQSLGQGLEFLIYFQGNSAPDKSGLPSDRFSAERTGGSVSTLTIQRTQQEDSAVYLCASSIRGNQPQHFGDGTRLSIL.

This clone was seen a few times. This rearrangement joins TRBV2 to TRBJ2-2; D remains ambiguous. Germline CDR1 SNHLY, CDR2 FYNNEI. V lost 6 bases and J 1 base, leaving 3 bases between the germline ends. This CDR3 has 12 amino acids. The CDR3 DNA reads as TGTGCCAGCAGGGTGAACACCGGGGAGCTGTTTTTT. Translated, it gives CASRVNTGELFF.

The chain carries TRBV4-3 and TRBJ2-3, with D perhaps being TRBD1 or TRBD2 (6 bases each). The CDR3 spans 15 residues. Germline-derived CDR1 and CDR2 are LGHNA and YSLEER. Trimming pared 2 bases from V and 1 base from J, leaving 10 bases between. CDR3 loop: CASSQRGARTDTQYF. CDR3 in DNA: TGCGCCAGCAGCCAAAGGGGGGCCCGCACAGATACGCAGTATTTT.

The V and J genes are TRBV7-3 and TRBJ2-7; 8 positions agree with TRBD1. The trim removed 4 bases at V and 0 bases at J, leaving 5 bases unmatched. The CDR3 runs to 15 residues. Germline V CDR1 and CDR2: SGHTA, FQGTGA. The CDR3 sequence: CASSSAGTGSYEQYF. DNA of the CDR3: TGTGCCAGCAGCTCGGCCGGGACAGGCTCCTACGAGCAGTACTTC.

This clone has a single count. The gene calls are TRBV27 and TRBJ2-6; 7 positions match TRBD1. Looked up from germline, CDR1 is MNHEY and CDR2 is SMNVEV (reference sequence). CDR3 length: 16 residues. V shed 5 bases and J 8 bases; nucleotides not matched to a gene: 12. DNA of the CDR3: TGTGCCAGCAGTCAGACCGGGACAGTCTCCTCCAACGTCCTGACTTTC. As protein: CASSQTGTVSSNVLTF.

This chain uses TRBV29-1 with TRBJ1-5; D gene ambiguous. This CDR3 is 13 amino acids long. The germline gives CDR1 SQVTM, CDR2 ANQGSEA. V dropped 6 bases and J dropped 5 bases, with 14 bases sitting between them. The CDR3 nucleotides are TGCAGCGTGCTAGTCAGATCAGATCAGCCCCAGCATTTT. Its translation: CSVLVRSDQPQHF.

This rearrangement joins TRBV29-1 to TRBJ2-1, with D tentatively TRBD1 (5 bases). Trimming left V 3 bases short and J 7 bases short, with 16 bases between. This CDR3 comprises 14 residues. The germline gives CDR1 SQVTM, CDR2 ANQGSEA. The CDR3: CSVDRSGLNNEQFF. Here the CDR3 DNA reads TGCAGCGTTGACAGGTCAGGGCTTAATAATGAGCAGTTCTTC.

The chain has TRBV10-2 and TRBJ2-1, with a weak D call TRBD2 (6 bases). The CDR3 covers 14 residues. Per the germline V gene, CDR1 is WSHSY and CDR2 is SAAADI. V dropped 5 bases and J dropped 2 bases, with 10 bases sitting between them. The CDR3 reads CASSSGRTYNEQFF. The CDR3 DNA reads TGCGCCAGCAGTAGCGGGCGTACCTACAATGAGCAGTTCTTC.

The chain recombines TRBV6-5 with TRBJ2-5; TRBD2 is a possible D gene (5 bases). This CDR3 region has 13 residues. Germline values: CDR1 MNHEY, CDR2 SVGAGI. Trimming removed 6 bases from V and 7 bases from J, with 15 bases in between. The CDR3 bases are TGTGCCAGCAGCCCCGTGAGCGGAGGGACCCAGTACTTC. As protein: CASSPVSGGTQYF.

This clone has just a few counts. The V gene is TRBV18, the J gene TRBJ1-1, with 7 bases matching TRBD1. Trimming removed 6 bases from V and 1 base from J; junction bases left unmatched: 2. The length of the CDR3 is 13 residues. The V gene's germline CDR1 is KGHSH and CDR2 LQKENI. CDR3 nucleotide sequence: TGTGCCAGCTCGGGACAGTCGAACACTGAAGCTTTCTTT. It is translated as CASSGQSNTEAFF.

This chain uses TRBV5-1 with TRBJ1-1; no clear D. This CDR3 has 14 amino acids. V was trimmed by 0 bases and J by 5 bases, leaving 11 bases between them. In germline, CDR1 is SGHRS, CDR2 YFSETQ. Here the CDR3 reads CASSLASGYTEAFF. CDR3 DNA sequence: TGCGCCAGCAGCTTGGCCTCGGGTTATACTGAAGCTTTCTTT.